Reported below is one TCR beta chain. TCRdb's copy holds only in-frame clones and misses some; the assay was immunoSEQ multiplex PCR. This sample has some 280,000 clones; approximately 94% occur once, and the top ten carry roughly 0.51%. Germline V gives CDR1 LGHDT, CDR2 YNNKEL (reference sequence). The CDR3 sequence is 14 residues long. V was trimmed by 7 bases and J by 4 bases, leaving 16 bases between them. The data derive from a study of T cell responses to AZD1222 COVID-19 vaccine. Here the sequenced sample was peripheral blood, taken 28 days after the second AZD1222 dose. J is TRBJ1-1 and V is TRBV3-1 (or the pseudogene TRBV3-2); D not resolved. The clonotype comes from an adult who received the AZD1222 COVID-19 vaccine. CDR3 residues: CASTRLARSTEAFF. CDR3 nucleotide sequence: TGTGCCAGCACCCGTTTAGCGAGGTCCACTGAAGCTTTCTTT.